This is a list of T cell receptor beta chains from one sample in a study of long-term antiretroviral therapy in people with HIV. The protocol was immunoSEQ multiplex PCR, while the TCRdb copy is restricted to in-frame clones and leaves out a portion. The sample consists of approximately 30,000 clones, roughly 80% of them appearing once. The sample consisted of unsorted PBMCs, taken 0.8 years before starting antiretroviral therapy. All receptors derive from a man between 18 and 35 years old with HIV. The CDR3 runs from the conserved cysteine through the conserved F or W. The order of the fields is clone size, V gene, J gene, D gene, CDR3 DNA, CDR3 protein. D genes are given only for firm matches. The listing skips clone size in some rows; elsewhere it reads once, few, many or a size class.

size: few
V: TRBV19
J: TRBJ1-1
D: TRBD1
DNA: TGTGCCAGTAGTGCCGACAGGGAGGGCACTGAAGCTTTCTTT
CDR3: CASSADREGTEAFF

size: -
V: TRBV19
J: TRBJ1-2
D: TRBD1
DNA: TGTGCCAGTGGGACAGGGTCATGGGATGGCTACACCTTC
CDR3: CASGTGSWDGYTF

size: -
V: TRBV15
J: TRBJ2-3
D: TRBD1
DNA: TGTGCCACCAGCCGGGGACAGGGCGGCACAGATACGCAGTATTTT
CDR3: CATSRGQGGTDTQYF

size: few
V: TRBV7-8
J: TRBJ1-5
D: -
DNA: TGTGCCAGCAGCTTAAGGGCGAACGGCAATCAGCCCCAGCATTTT
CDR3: CASSLRANGNQPQHF

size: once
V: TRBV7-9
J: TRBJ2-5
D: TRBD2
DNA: TGTGCCAGCAGCTCCTCCAAACTGGGACTAGCGGGAGAGACCCAGTACTTC
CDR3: CASSSSKLGLAGETQYF

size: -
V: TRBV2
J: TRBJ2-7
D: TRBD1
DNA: TGTGCCAGCAGGTCGGGACAGGGCTACGAGCAGTACTTC
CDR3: CASRSGQGYEQYF

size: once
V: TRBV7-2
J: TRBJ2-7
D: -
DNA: TGTGCCAGCAGCTCTCTAGGTTTCTACGAGCAGTACTTC
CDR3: CASSSLGFYEQYF

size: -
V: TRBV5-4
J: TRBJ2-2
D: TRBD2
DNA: TGTGCCAGCAGCTTGGGGACTAGCGGGATCCCCGGGGAGCTGTTTTTT
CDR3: CASSLGTSGIPGELFF

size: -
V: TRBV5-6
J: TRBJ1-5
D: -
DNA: TGTGCCAGCAGCTTGGACAGAAGTTTAAATCAGCCCCAGCATTTT
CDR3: CASSLDRSLNQPQHF

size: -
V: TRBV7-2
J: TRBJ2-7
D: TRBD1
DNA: TGTGCCAGCAGCTCATGCGGACAGGGAAGGAAACGGACCTACGAGCAGTACTTC
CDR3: CASSSCGQGRKRTYEQYF

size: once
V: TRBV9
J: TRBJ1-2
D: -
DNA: TGTGCCAGCAGCGTAGGTCAGGGCCATGGCTACACCTTC
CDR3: CASSVGQGHGYTF

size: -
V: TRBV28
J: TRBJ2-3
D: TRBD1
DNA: TGTGCCAGCAGCTTGGGGACAGGGAGAACAGATACGCAGTATTTT
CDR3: CASSLGTGRTDTQYF

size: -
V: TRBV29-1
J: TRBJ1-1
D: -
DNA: TGCAGCGCCCGGAACACTGAAGCTTTCTTT
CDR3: CSARNTEAFF

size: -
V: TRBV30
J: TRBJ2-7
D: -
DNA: TGTGCCTGGAATCCTTCGTTGGCGGACTACGAGCAGTACTTC
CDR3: CAWNPSLADYEQYF

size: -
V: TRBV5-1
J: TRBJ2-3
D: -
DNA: TGCGCCAGCAGGCCAGTCGACACAGATACGCAGTATTTT
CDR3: CASRPVDTDTQYF

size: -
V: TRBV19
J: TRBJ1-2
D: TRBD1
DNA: TGTGCCAGTAGTAAACAGGGGGCTGAAGCAAATGGCTACACCTTC
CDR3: CASSKQGAEANGYTF

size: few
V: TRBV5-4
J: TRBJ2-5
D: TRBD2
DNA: TGTGCCAGCAGTATGGCGGGAGGGCCCCCATCGGAGACCCAGTACTTC
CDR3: CASSMAGGPPSETQYF

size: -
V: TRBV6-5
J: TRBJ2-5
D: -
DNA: TGTGCCAGCAGTTATGCAACAGGGTGGGGAGAGACCCAGTACTTC
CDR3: CASSYATGWGETQYF

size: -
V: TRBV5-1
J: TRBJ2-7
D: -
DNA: TGCGCCAGCAGCTTGGTGGGCAGGGGCAGGCACGAGCAGTACTTC
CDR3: CASSLVGRGRHEQYF

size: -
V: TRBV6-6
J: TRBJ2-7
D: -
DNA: TGTGCCAGCAGCAAACAGGACTACGAGCAGTACTTC
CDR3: CASSKQDYEQYF

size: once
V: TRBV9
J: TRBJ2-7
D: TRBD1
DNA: TGTGCCAGCAGCTCCGGGACAGCCTTCTCCTACGAGCAGTACTTC
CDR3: CASSSGTAFSYEQYF

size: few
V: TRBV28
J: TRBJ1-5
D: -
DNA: TGTGCCAGCAGTTTACCATCCAGTAATCAGCCCCAGCATTTT
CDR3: CASSLPSSNQPQHF

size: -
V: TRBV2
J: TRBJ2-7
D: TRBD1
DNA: TGTGCCAGCAGTGATTCGGGACAGGGGCGCGACGAGCAGTACTTC
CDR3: CASSDSGQGRDEQYF

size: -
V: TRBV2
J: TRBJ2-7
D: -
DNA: TGTGCCAGCAGAAGCCACGGGTATGACTACGAGCAGTACTTC
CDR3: CASRSHGYDYEQYF

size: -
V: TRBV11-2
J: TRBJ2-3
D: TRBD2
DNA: TGTGCCAGCAGCTTAGAATACGCGGGGGGTGGGACAGATACGCAGTATTTT
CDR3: CASSLEYAGGGTDTQYF

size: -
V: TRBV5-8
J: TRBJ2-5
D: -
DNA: TGTGCCAGCAGCTTGGGTCTTTGGGGTCAAGAGACCCAGTACTTC
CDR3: CASSLGLWGQETQYF

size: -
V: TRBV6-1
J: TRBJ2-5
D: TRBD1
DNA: TGTGCCAGCAGTGAAGGGGACAGGGACTTTGAGACCCAGTACTTC
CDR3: CASSEGDRDFETQYF

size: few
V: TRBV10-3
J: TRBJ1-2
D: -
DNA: TGTGCCATCAGTGAAACAGGAAACTACTATGGCTACACCTTC
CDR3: CAISETGNYYGYTF

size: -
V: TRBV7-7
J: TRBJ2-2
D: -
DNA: TGTGCTAGCAGCTTAGACGGGTTCTCCGGGGAGCTGTTTTTT
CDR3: CASSLDGFSGELFF

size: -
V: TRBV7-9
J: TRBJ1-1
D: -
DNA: TGTGCCAGCAGCCCTAGGTGGGGGGCCGTCGCTGAAGCTTTCTTT
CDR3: CASSPRWGAVAEAFF

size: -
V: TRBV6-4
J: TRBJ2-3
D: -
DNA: TGTGCCAGCAGTGGCCAGGGTGAGGGGACAGATACGCAGTATTTT
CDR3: CASSGQGEGTDTQYF

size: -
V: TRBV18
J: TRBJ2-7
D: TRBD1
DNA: TGTGCCAGCTCCCAAGGGACAGGGGGCGGCGAGCAGTACTTC
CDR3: CASSQGTGGGEQYF

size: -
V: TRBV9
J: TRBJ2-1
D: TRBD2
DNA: TGTGCCAGCAGCGTAGGCCTAGCGGGATACAATGAGCAGTTCTTC
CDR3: CASSVGLAGYNEQFF

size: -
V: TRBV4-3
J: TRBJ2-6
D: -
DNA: TGCGCCAGCAGCCAAGACCCAGGGACCGGGGCCAACGTCCTGACTTTC
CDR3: CASSQDPGTGANVLTF

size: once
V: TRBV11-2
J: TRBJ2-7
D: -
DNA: TGTGCCAGCAGCTTAGCTGGGGCGCACTACGAGCAGTACTTC
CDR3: CASSLAGAHYEQYF

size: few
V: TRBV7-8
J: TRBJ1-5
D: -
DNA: TGTGCCAGCAGCTTAGAAGGCCAGAGTAGCAATCAGCCCCAGCATTTT
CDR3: CASSLEGQSSNQPQHF

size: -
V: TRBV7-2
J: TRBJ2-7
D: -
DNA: TGTGCCAGCAGCTTAGTCGGGGCCTACGAGCAGTACTTC
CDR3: CASSLVGAYEQYF

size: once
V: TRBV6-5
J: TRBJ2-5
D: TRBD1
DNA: TGTGCCAGCAGTTCCCGACCAGACAGGGAAGGAGAGACCCAGTACTTC
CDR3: CASSSRPDREGETQYF

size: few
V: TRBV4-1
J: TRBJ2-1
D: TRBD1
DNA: TGCGCCAGCAGCCATCCCGGGACAGGGCCCTACAATGAGCAGTTCTTC
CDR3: CASSHPGTGPYNEQFF

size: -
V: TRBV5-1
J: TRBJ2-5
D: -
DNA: TGCGCCAGCAGCCCGAGGGGCGGGATACAAGAGACCCAGTACTTC
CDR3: CASSPRGGIQETQYF

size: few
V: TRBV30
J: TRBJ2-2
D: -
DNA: TGTGCCTGGAGTTCGACGAGCACCGGGGAGCTGTTTTTT
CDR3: CAWSSTSTGELFF

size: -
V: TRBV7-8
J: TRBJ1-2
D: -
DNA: TGTGCCAGCAGCCCCTTTAAGGGACCAGTCTATGGCTACACCTTC
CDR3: CASSPFKGPVYGYTF

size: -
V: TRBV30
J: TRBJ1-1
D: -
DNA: TGTGCCTGGAGTGTGGTGAACACTGAAGCTTTCTTT
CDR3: CAWSVVNTEAFF

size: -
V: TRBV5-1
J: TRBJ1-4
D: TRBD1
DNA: TGCGCCAGCAGCCCGGGTGGGACAGGGGAGGAAAAACTGTTTTTT
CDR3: CASSPGGTGEEKLFF

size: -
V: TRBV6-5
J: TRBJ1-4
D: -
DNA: TGTGCCAGCAGCCCTGACGTTCCTTCTAATGAAAAACTGTTTTTT
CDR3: CASSPDVPSNEKLFF

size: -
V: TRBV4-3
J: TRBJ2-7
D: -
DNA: TGCGCCAGCAGCCAAGTCGGGGGACCCTACAACTCCTACGAGCAGTACTTC
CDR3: CASSQVGGPYNSYEQYF

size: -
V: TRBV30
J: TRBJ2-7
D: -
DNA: TGTGCCTGGAGATACGAGCAGTACTTC
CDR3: CAWRYEQYF

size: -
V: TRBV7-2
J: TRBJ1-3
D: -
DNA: TGTGCCAGCAGCTCGCGGGGGCTAGGAAACACCATATATTTT
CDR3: CASSSRGLGNTIYF

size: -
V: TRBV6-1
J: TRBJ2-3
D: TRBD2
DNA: TGTGCCAGCAGTGAAGGCAGACTAGCGGTCACAGATACGCAGTATTTT
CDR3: CASSEGRLAVTDTQYF

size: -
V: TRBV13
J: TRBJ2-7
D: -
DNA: TGTGCCAGCAGCGCGGGTAGAAATTTGGTCAACGAGCAGTACTTC
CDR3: CASSAGRNLVNEQYF

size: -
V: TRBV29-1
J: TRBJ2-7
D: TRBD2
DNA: TGCAGCGTTGGGGGACTAGCGGGCCTTAGCTCCTACGAGCAGTACTTC
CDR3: CSVGGLAGLSSYEQYF

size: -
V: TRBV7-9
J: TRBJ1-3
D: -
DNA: TGTGCCAGCAGCCCAACCTGGCCGAACTCTGGAAACACCATATATTTT
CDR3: CASSPTWPNSGNTIYF